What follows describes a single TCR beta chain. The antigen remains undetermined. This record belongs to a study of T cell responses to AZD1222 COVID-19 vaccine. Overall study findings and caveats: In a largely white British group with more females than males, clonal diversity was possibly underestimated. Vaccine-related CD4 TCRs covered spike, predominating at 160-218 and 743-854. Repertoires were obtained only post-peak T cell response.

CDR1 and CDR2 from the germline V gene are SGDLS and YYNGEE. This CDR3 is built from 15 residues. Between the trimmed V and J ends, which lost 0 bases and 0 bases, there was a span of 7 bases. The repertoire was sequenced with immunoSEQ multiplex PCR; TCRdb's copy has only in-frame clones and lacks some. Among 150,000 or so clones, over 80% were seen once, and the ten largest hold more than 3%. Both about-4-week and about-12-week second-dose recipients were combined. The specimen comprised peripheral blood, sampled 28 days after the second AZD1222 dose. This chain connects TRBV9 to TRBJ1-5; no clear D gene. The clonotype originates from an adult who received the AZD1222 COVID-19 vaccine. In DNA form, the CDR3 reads TGTGCCAGCAGCGTAGAAGGCTTTAGCAATCAGCCCCAGCATTTT. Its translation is CASSVEGFSNQPQHF.